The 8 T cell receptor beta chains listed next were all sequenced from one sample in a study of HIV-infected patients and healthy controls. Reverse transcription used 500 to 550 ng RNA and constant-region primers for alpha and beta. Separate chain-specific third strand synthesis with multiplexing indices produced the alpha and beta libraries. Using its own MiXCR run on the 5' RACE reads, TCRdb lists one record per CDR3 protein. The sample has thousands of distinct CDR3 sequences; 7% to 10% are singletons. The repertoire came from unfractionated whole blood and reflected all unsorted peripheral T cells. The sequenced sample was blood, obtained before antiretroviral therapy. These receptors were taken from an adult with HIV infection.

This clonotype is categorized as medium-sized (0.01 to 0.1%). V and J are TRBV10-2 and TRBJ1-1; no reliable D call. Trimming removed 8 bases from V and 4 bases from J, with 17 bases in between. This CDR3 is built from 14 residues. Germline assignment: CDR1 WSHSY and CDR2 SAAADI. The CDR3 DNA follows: TGCGCCAGCGTCTTAGCCGGGGAGGGCACTGAAGCTTTCTTT. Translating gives CASVLAGEGTEAFF.

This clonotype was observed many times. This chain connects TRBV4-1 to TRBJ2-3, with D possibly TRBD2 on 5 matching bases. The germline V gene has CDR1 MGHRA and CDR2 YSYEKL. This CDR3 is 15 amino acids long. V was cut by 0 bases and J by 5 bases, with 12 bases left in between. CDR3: CASSQDVGLEDTQYF. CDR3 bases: TGCGCCAGCAGCCAAGATGTAGGACTTGAAGATACGCAGTATTTT.

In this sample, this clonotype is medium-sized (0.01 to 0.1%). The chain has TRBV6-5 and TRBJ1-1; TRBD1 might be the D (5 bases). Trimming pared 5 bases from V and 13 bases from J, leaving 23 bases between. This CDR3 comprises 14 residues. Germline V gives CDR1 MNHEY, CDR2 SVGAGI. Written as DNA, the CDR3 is TGTGCCAGCAGTGACACGTCCCGGCGGGACCCTTTTTTCTTT. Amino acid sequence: CASSDTSRRDPFFF.

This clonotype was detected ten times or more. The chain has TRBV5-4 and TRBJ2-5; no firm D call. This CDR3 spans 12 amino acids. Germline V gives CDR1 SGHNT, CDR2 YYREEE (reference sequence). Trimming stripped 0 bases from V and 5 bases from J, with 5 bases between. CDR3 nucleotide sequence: TGTGCCAGCAGCTTGGATTTGGAGACCCAGTACTTC. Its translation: CASSLDLETQYF.

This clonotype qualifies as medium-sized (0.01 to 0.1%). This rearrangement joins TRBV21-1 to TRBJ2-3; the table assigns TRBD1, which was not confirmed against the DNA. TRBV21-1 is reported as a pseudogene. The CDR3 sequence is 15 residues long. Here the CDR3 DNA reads TGTGCCAGCAGCATGCCGGGGCTAGACACAGATACGCAGTATTTT. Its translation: CASSMPGLDTDTQYF.

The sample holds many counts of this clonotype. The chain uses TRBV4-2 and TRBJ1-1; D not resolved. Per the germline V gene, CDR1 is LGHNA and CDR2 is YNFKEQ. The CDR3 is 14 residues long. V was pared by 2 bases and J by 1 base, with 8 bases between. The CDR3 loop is CASSQQPGNTEAFF. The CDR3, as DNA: TGTGCCAGCAGCCAACAACCGGGGAACACTGAAGCTTTCTTT.

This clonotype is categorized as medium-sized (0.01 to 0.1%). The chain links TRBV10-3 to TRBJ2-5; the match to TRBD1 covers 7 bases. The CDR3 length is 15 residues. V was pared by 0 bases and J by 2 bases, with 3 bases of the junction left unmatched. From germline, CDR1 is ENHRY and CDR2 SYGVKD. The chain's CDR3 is CAISESRTGQETQYF. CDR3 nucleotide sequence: TGTGCCATCAGTGAGTCCAGGACAGGTCAAGAGACCCAGTACTTC.

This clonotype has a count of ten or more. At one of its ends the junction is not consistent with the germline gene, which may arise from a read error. CDR3 sequence: CASSYSTGAGNQPKHF. In DNA form, the CDR3 reads TGTGCCAGCAGTTACTCGACGGGGGCTGGCAATCAGCCCAAGCATTTT. The chain joins TRBV6-2 or TRBV6-3 to TRBJ1-5; D possibly corresponds to TRBD1 (6 bases). Germline V lookup: CDR1 MNHEY, CDR2 SVGEGT. This CDR3 has 16 amino acids.